Below, one T cell receptor (beta chain) is given with its context. Its matching antigen is unknown. V lost 2 bases and J 0 bases, leaving 17 bases between the germline ends. The germline gives CDR1 KGHSH, CDR2 LQKENI. The CDR3 extends over 18 amino acids. This sample was included in a study of T cell responses to AZD1222 COVID-19 vaccine. Sequencing was performed with immunoSEQ multiplex PCR; in TCRdb, only in-frame clones are kept and a portion is missing. The table has around 150,000 clones, 85% to 95% seen once; the top ten hold approximately 1.6%. Study findings and constraints: Donors, mostly white British, included more females; clonal diversity was possibly underestimated.

This TCR came from an adult in good health. This chain joins TRBV18 and TRBJ2-4, with D possibly TRBD1 on 6 matching bases. This material consisted of peripheral blood, taken on day 0 of AZD1222 vaccination. The CDR3 DNA is TGTGCCAGCTCACCAACGGTCGGCAGGGGATTAGCCAAAAACATTCAGTACTTC. Its protein product is CASSPTVGRGLAKNIQYF.